This T cell receptor (beta chain) was identified during a study of shared clonotypes between healthy human individuals. About the study: There were three CD4 naive, three CD4 memory, two CD8 naive and one CD8 memory plates per donor.

This clone was seen only once. Sequencing was performed with immunoSEQ multiplex PCR; in TCRdb, only in-frame clones are kept and a portion is missing. Among over 950,000 clones, about 72% were seen once, and the ten largest hold approximately 0.9%. The germline V gene has CDR1 SGHRS and CDR2 YFSETQ. Deletions cut 4 bases from V and 8 bases from J, with 18 bases between. This CDR3 is built from 15 residues. The V and J genes are TRBV5-1 and TRBJ1-4, with unresolved D. The TCR sequence derives from a man younger than 35 in good health. Some clones in this sample may be carry-over from other donors' samples. The sample comprised memory CD4+ T cells from PBMCs. Subset meaning: CD45RA-negative fraction. CDR3 sequence reads: CASSKLTVTGEKLFF. CDR3 in DNA: TGCGCCAGCAGCAAACTGACGGTCACTGGCGAAAAACTGTTTTTT.